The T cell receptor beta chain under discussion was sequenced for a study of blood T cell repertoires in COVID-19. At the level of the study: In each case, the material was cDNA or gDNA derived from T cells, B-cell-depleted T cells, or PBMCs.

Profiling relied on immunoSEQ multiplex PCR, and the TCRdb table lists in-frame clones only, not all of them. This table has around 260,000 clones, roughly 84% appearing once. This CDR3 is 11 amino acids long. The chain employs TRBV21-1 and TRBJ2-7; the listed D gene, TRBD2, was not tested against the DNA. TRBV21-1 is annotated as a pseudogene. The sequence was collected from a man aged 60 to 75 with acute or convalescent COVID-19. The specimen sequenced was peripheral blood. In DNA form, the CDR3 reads TGTGCCAGCAGCCCCCTCGACGAGCAGTACTTC. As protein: CASSPLDEQYF.